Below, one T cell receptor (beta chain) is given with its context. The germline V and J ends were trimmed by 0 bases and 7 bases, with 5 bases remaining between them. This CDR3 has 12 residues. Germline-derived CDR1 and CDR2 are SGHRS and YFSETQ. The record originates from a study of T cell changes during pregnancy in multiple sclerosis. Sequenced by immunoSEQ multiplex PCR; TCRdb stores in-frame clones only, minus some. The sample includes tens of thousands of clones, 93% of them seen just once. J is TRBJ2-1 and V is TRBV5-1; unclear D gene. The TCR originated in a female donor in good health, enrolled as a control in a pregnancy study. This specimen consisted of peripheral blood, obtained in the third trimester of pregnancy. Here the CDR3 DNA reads TGCGCCAGCAGCTTGGCCTTTAATGAGCAGTTCTTC. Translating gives CASSLAFNEQFF.